The source of this TCR beta chain is a study of blood T cell repertoires in COVID-19. CDR1 SNHLY and CDR2 FYNNEI come from the germline V gene. Trimming removed 7 bases from V and 4 bases from J, with 17 bases in between. The CDR3 runs to 15 residues. Generated by immunoSEQ multiplex PCR, the TCRdb table keeps only in-frame clones and is missing some. The data show about 130,000 clones, more than 75% seen once. Sequencing input: peripheral blood. The gene calls are TRBV2 and TRBJ1-5; weak D call: TRBD1 (5 bases). The clonotype was recovered from a woman in her seventies with COVID-19, enrolled during active disease. The CDR3 region is CASTKNAGWNQPQHF. The DNA for the CDR3 is TGTGCCAGCACCAAGAATGCAGGGTGGAATCAGCCCCAGCATTTT.